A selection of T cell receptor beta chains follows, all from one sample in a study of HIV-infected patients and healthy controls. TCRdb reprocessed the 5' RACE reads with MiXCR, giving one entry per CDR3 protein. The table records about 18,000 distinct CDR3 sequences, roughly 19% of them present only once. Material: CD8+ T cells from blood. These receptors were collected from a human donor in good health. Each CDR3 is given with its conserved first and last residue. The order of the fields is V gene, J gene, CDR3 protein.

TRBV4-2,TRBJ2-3,CASSQGLAGGTDTQYF
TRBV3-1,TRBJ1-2,CASSQGETYGYTF
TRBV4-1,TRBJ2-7,CASSQGGQGVYEQYF
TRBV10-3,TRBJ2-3,CAISDSAWDTQYF
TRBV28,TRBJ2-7,CASSSGRASYEQYF
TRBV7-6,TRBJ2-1,CASRDSVNEQFF
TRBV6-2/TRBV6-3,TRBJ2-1,CASSRLAGGNEQFF
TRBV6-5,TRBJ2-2,CASSYSTGGVGGELFF
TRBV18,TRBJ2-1,CASSPTIRDRANEQFF
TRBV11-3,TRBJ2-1,CASSLRLAGSYNEQFF
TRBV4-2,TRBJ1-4,CASSQEDRGYEKLFF
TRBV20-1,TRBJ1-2,CSATEYLTASYGYTF
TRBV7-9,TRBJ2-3,CASSYADTQYF
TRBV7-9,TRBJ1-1,CASSRRTVSEAFF
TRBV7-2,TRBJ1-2,CASSPTMGGAGYGYTF
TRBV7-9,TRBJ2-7,CASSSRTGGSYEQYF
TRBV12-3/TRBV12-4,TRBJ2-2,CASSLANTGELFF
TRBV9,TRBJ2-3,CASSVGATDTQYF
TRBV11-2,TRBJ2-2,CASSLGGTRGMELFF
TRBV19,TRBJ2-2,CASSIKLIYTGELFF
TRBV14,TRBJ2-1,CASSHSTIYRDRATEQFF
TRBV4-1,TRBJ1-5,CASSQKPGQGAVQPQHF
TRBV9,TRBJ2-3,CASSEDSGYTDTQYF
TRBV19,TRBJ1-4,CASSFRQGNPEKLFF
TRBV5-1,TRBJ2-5,CASSLEAAPQETQYF